This T cell receptor beta chain comes out of a study of cytomegalovirus exposure and HLA in healthy donors. Study summary: A prior analysis found about 120 million unique TCR beta sequences from around 180 million T cells. Study outcomes and limitations: An analysis that came later showed most CMV-associated TCR beta chains appearing HLA-restricted.

The donors (healthy individuals) were bone marrow donors. This clone was observed a single time. Its antigen remains unknown. The PCR ran on 60 Vbeta and 13 Jbeta primers. Repertoires were generated with immunoSEQ multiplex PCR, while TCRdb's copy carries only in-frame clones and drops some. The repertoire holds approximately 140,000 clones, with about 76% as singletons. Sequenced sample: PBMCs. This receptor was obtained from a human donor in good health.

CDR3 sequence (DNA): TGTGCCAGCAGCCTTAGGACTAGCGGGAGTGAGACCCAGTACTTC. Translating it yields CASSLRTSGSETQYF. This chain links TRBV9 with TRBJ2-5; TRBD2 aligns across 13 bases. Germline CDR1 is SGDLS and CDR2 is YYNGEE. The CDR3 runs 15 residues. Losses at the gene ends were 4 bases for V and 5 bases for J; bases not matched to a gene: 5.